What follows are 30 T cell receptor beta chains derived from one specimen sequenced in a study of T cell responses to AZD1222 COVID-19 vaccine. The protocol was immunoSEQ multiplex PCR, while the TCRdb copy is restricted to in-frame clones and leaves out a portion. Seen here are about 160,000 clones, around 90% observed once, and the top ten hold approximately 3%. Sequences were derived from peripheral blood, sampled 28 days after the second AZD1222 dose. The origin of the receptors is an adult who received the AZD1222 COVID-19 vaccine.

This chain joins TRBV11-2 and TRBJ1-1; D might be TRBD1 (5 bases). Per germline, CDR1 SGHAT and CDR2 FQNNGV. Trimming stripped 0 bases from V and 5 bases from J, with 13 bases between. The length of the CDR3 is 15 residues. CDR3 sequence (DNA): TGTGCCAGCAGCTTAGATTTGGGGCCTGGGACTGAAGCTTTCTTT. Translating it yields CASSLDLGPGTEAFF.

The chain is built from TRBV9 and TRBJ1-2; no reliable D call. Per the germline V gene, CDR1 is SGDLS and CDR2 is YYNGEE. V lost 4 bases, J lost 5 bases, and 9 bases lay in between. CDR3 length: 12 amino acids. The CDR3 reads CASSRESYGYTF. Written as DNA, the CDR3 is TGTGCCAGCAGCAGGGAATCGTATGGCTACACCTTC.

This chain links TRBV15 with TRBJ1-2; no definite D call. This CDR3 spans 13 amino acids. The ends were cut back, 0 bases at V and 9 bases at J, with 11 bases in the middle. Germline CDR1 is LNHNV and CDR2 is YYDKDF (reference sequence). The CDR3 region is CATSREAGFRYTF. The CDR3 DNA reads as TGTGCCACCAGCAGAGAGGCAGGTTTCCGCTACACCTTC.

The chain uses TRBV29-1 and TRBJ2-7; D gene ambiguous. This CDR3 is 12 amino acids long. V lost 6 bases and J 3 bases, leaving 12 bases between the germline ends. The germline V gene has CDR1 SQVTM and CDR2 ANQGSEA. CDR3 in amino acids: CSVAVSNYEQYF. CDR3 DNA sequence: TGCAGCGTGGCCGTCAGTAACTACGAGCAGTACTTC.

The chain links TRBV12-3 or TRBV12-4 to TRBJ2-1; no clear D. There are 13 residues in the CDR3. The V end lost 6 bases, the J end lost 5 bases, and 11 bases lay between the germline ends. DNA for the CDR3: TGTGCCAGCAGGGGCTTGATGGACAATGAGCAGTTCTTC. Amino acids: CASRGLMDNEQFF.

V and J are TRBV27 and TRBJ1-2; a weak D match, TRBD1 (5 bases). CDR1 and CDR2 (germline): MNHEY, SMNVEV (reference sequence). The V and J ends lost 6 bases and 0 bases respectively, with 20 bases between them. The CDR3 spans 17 residues. DNA of the CDR3: TGTGCCAGCAGAAGAGGCCAGGGTGGACTGTCTAACTATGGCTACACCTTC. Protein sequence: CASRRGQGGLSNYGYTF.

This clone was picked up one time. The J gene is TRBJ1-2, the V gene TRBV6-5; TRBD1 matches at 7 bases. Germline values: CDR1 MNHEY, CDR2 SVGAGI. After removal of 6 bases from V and 3 bases from J, the junction contained 4 bases not matched to a gene. The CDR3 is 13 amino acids. Here the CDR3 reads CASSFRGDYGYTF. CDR3 sequence (DNA): TGTGCCAGCAGCTTCAGGGGGGACTATGGCTACACCTTC.

V usage is TRBV4-1 and J usage is TRBJ1-5; D remains ambiguous. V was cut by 2 bases and J by 2 bases, with 10 bases left in between. Germline loops: CDR1 MGHRA, CDR2 YSYEKL. This CDR3 spans 15 amino acids. This chain's CDR3 is CASSQFRTGNQPQHF. As DNA, the CDR3 is TGCGCCAGCAGCCAATTTCGGACGGGCAATCAGCCCCAGCATTTT.

V is TRBV5-4 and J is TRBJ2-4; 8 bases are a match to TRBD2. After removal of 3 bases from V and 0 bases from J, the junction contained 8 bases not matched to a gene. The germline V gene encodes CDR1 SGHNT and CDR2 YYREEE (reference sequence). CDR3 length equals 17 residues. The CDR3 DNA is TGTGCCAGCAGCTCCACCCGGGGGGGGCTAGCCAAAAACATTCAGTACTTC. Its protein product is CASSSTRGGLAKNIQYF.

The chain uses TRBV3-1 (or the pseudogene TRBV3-2) and TRBJ1-2, with TRBD1 as a possible D gene (5 bases). CDR3 length: 15 residues. In germline, CDR1 is LGHDT, CDR2 YNNKEL (reference sequence). The V and J ends lost 4 bases and 8 bases respectively, with 20 bases between them. Here the CDR3 DNA reads TGTGCCAGCAGCCCCCAGGGAACAGGATCGTGGGGCTACACCTTC. Amino acids: CASSPQGTGSWGYTF.

V usage is TRBV5-1 and J usage is TRBJ2-7; 10 positions match TRBD1. The CDR3 extends over 14 amino acids. V shed 8 bases and J 0 bases; nucleotides not matched to a gene: 5. CDR1 is SGHRS and CDR2 is YFSETQ in the germline V gene. CDR3 sequence (DNA): TGCGCCAGTGGACAGGGGGGAGGCTCCTACGAGCAGTACTTC. Amino acids: CASGQGGGSYEQYF.

The V call is TRBV4-2, the J call TRBJ1-3; D is ambiguous. Germline V gives CDR1 LGHNA, CDR2 YNFKEQ. Trimming took off 0 bases at V and 5 bases at J, with 8 bases between the two ends. The CDR3 has 14 amino acids. CDR3 sequence: CASSQELTRNTIYF. CDR3 sequence (DNA): TGTGCCAGCAGCCAAGAGCTTACGCGAAACACCATATATTTT.

The V and J genes are TRBV19 and TRBJ2-5, with D uncertain. The CDR3 totals 13 residues. Germline V gives CDR1 LNHDA, CDR2 SQIVND (reference sequence). V lost 2 bases and J lost 2, with 6 bases in between. CDR3 nucleotide sequence: TGTGCCAGTAGTATAAGTACACAAGAGACCCAGTACTTC. Protein: CASSISTQETQYF.

V gene TRBV28 combines with J gene TRBJ1-1; TRBD1 is a possible D gene (5 bases). Germline assignment: CDR1 MDHEN and CDR2 SYDVKM. The CDR3 length is 16 residues. Trimming took 6 bases from V and 2 from J, leaving 19 bases between them. Here the CDR3 reads CASSSMGQLLNTEAFF. In nucleotides, the CDR3 is TGTGCCAGCAGCTCTATGGGGCAGCTTCTTAACACTGAAGCTTTCTTT.

The chain employs TRBV19 and TRBJ1-4; no clear D gene. V was shortened by 7 bases and J by 8 bases, with 11 bases between the two germline ends. The length of the CDR3 is 12 residues. Looked up from germline, CDR1 is LNHDA and CDR2 is SQIVND (reference sequence). Here the CDR3 reads CASNSQREKLFF. The CDR3 region has the DNA TGTGCCAGTAACAGTCAAAGGGAAAAACTGTTTTTT.

CDR3: CASSAVQWSNEKLFF. CDR3 DNA sequence: TGTGCCAGCAGTGCTGTACAATGGTCTAATGAAAAACTGTTTTTT. This sequence joins TRBV25-1 and TRBJ1-4, with D hard to call. Trimming removed 4 bases at V and 3 bases at J, with 12 bases between. The CDR3 sequence is 15 residues long. The germline CDR1 and CDR2 sequences are MGHDK and SYGVNS.

This chain links TRBV25-1 with TRBJ1-6; D not resolved. CDR3 length: 13 amino acids. Germline CDR1 MGHDK, CDR2 SYGVNS. Trimming took off 7 bases at V and 6 bases at J, with 10 bases between the two ends. CDR3 sequence reads: CASKAGRNSPLHF. CDR3 bases: TGTGCCAGCAAGGCAGGACGTAATTCACCCCTCCACTTT.

The rearrangement joins TRBV29-1 to TRBJ1-1; no clear D. V dropped 7 bases and J dropped 7 bases, with 16 bases sitting between them. The germline V gene encodes CDR1 SQVTM and CDR2 ANQGSEA. The CDR3 runs to 12 residues. CDR3 amino acids: CSGFRPRGEAFF. The CDR3 DNA reads TGCAGCGGATTTCGACCCAGAGGTGAAGCTTTCTTT.

The chain combines TRBV12-5 with TRBJ1-5; 8 bases match TRBD1. CDR3 length: 15 residues. V trimming: 2 bases; J trimming: 1 base; junction bases outside the gene matches: 1. CDR1 is LGHNT, CDR2 FRNRAP, per germline. In DNA form, the CDR3 reads TGTGCTAGTGGTTTGACAGGGGGGAGCAATCAGCCCCAGCATTTT. Protein sequence: CASGLTGGSNQPQHF. Together with reference TRBV12-5 and TRBJ1-5, the CDR3 gives the full variable domain: DARVTQTPRHKVTEMGQEVTMRCQPILGHNTVFWYRQTMMQGLELLAYFRNRAPLDDSGMPKDRFSAEMPDATLATLKIQPSEPRDSAVYFCASGLTGGSNQPQHFGDGTRLSIL.

The genes are TRBV6-5 and TRBJ1-5; D is ambiguous. From germline, CDR1 is MNHEY and CDR2 SVGAGI. The CDR3 runs 15 residues. Trimming stripped 6 bases from V and 0 bases from J, with 12 bases between. The DNA of the CDR3 is TGTGCCAGCAGCCGGAGGGAATATAGCAATCAGCCCCAGCATTTT. It specifies CASSRREYSNQPQHF.

This chain connects TRBV18 to TRBJ1-3; D is possibly TRBD1 (5 bases). The CDR3 contains 16 residues. V was trimmed by 3 bases and J by 3 bases, leaving 15 bases between them. The germline CDR1 and CDR2 sequences are KGHSH and LQKENI. The CDR3 loop reads CASSPTGASFGNTIYF. The CDR3 DNA sequence: TGTGCCAGCTCACCGACTGGGGCTTCGTTTGGAAACACCATATATTTT.

J is TRBJ2-7 and V is TRBV27; TRBD2 matches 8 bases. CDR1 and CDR2 (germline): MNHEY, SMNVEV (reference sequence). CDR3 length: 13 amino acids. V trimming: 5 bases; J trimming: 0 bases; junction bases outside the gene matches: 0. This CDR3 is CASSSGSSYEQYF. For the CDR3, the DNA is TGTGCCAGCAGTAGCGGGAGCTCCTACGAGCAGTACTTC.

The rearrangement links TRBV3-1 (or the pseudogene TRBV3-2) to TRBJ2-3; 8 positions match TRBD2. This CDR3 has 17 residues. Germline trimming cut 3 bases from V and 1 base from J; bases unmatched to any gene: 9. Germline V gene data show CDR1 as LGHDT and CDR2 as YNNKEL (reference sequence). The CDR3 DNA reads TGTGCCAGCAGCCATACTAGCGGCAGAATCGGCACAGATACGCAGTATTTT. Its translation: CASSHTSGRIGTDTQYF.

The chain joins TRBV2 to TRBJ1-5; 7 nucleotides match TRBD1. V dropped 5 bases and J dropped 0; count of bases not matched to a gene: 7. This CDR3 has 16 amino acids. Germline CDR1 reads SNHLY; CDR2 reads FYNNEI. CDR3 protein: CASSPGQANSNQPQHF. DNA for the CDR3: TGTGCCAGCAGTCCCGGACAGGCAAATAGCAATCAGCCCCAGCATTTT.

The chain joins TRBV7-8 to TRBJ2-2; either TRBD1 or TRBD2 may fit D (5 bases each). The CDR3 runs to 16 residues. From germline, CDR1 is SGHVS and CDR2 FQNEAQ. Trimming shortened V by 7 bases and J by 5 bases, and 20 bases separated the two germline ends. The CDR3 protein is CASTSGPGDATGELFF. DNA of the CDR3: TGTGCCAGCACCTCCGGGCCTGGGGACGCAACCGGGGAGCTGTTTTTT.

This clone was counted a single time. The chain recombines TRBV7-2 with TRBJ1-1; D not certain. Germline CDR1 is SGHTA and CDR2 is FQGNSA. The germline V and J ends were trimmed by 1 base and 1 base, with 10 bases remaining between them. The CDR3 runs 15 residues. The CDR3 nucleotides read TGTGCCAGCAGCTTAGTTGCAGGTGAGAACACTGAAGCTTTCTTT. Translating gives CASSLVAGENTEAFF.

The rearrangement links TRBV19 to TRBJ2-3; 7 nucleotides agree with TRBD1. J was trimmed by 5 bases and V by 4 bases; bases with no gene match: 3. The germline V gene encodes CDR1 LNHDA and CDR2 SQIVND (reference sequence). The CDR3 sequence is 13 residues long. This CDR3 is CASSNRQGDTQYF. CDR3 coding DNA: TGTGCCAGTAGTAATCGACAGGGAGATACGCAGTATTTT.

The chain employs TRBV27 and TRBJ2-1; TRBD2 matches at 11 bases. After removal of 4 bases from V and 2 bases from J, the junction contained 4 bases not matched to a gene. Germline loops: CDR1 MNHEY, CDR2 SMNVEV (reference sequence). The CDR3 covers 16 residues. Written as DNA, the CDR3 is TGTGCCAGCAGTTGGGGACTAGCGGATGCCTACAATGAGCAGTTCTTC. Protein: CASSWGLADAYNEQFF.

The J gene is TRBJ2-5, the V gene TRBV4-1; TRBD1 is a possible D gene (6 bases). Between the trimmed V and J ends, which lost 1 base and 9 bases, there was a span of 9 bases. The CDR3 is 12 amino acids. From germline, CDR1 is MGHRA and CDR2 YSYEKL. Here the CDR3 DNA reads TGCGCCAGCAGCCAAGGGACAGCAGCCCAGTACTTC. Amino acids: CASSQGTAAQYF.

The chain links TRBV7-8 to TRBJ2-1; D is perhaps TRBD1 (5 bases). Looked up from germline, CDR1 is SGHVS and CDR2 is FQNEAQ. This CDR3 contains 14 residues. V lost 1 base and J 10 bases, leaving 14 bases between the germline ends. The CDR3 spells CASSLVAGSYEQFF. For the CDR3, the DNA is TGTGCCAGCAGCTTAGTGGCAGGGTCTTACGAGCAGTTCTTC.